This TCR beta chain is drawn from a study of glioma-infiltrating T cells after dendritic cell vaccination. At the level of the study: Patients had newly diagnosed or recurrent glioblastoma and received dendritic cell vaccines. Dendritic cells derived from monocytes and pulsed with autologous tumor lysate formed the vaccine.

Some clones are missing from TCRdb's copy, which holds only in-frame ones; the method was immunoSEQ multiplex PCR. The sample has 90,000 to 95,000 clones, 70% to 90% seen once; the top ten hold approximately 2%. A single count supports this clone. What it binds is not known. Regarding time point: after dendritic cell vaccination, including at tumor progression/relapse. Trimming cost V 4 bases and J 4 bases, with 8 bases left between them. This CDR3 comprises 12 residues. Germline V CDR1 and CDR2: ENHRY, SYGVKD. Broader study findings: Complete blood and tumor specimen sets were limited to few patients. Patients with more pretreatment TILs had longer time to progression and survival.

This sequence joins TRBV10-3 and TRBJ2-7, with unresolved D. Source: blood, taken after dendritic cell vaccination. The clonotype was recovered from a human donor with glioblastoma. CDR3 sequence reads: CAISGGQYEQYF. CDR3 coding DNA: TGTGCCATCAGTGGTGGGCAGTACGAGCAGTACTTC.